This T cell receptor (beta chain) derives from a study of neurological immune-mediated disorders. This clonotype occurred many times. Germline V gene lookup returns CDR1 SQVTM and CDR2 ANQGSEA. The CDR3 spans 13 residues. Trimming took 6 bases from V and 4 from J; bases not matched to a gene: 8. With 10-nucleotide random UMIs, 5'RACE was used to make the cDNA. MiXCR, applied by TCRdb to the 5' RACE reads, yields one record per CDR3 protein. The sample holds approximately 86,000 distinct CDR3 sequences; approximately 2.8% are singletons and the top ten take 1.1%. The chain is built from TRBV29-1 and TRBJ2-7; TRBD1 agrees at 8 bases. The sample taken for sequencing was PBMCs. This receptor was identified in a woman in her twenties or thirties with multiple sclerosis. In DNA, the CDR3 is TGCAGCGTCACCGGGACAGGCCATTACGAGCAGTACTTC. Translated, it gives CSVTGTGHYEQYF.